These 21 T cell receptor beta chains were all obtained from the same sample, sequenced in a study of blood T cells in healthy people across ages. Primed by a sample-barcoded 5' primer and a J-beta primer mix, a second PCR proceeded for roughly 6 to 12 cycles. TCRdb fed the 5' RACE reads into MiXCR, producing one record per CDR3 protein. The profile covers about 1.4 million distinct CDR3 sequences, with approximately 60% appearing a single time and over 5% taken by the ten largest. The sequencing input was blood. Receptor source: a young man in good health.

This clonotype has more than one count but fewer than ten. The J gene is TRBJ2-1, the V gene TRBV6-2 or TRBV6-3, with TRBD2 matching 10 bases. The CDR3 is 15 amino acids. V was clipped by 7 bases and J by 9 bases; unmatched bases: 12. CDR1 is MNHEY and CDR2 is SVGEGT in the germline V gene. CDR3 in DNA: TGTGCCAGCACCCGAAGCGGGGGGGTAGGGTCTGAGCAGTTCTTC. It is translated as CASTRSGGVGSEQFF.

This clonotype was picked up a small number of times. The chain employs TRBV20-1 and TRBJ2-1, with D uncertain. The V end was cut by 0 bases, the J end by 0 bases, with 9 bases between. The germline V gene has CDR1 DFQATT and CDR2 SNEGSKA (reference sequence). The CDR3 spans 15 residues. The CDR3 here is CSARDEVNSYNEQFF. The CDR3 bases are TGCAGTGCTAGAGATGAGGTAAACTCCTACAATGAGCAGTTCTTC.

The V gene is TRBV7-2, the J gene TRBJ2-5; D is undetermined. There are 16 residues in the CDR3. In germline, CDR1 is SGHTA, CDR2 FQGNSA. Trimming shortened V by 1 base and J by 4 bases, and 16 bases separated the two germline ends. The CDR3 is CASSLDRALSGETQYF. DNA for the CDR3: TGTGCCAGCAGCTTAGATCGGGCCCTGTCGGGAGAGACCCAGTACTTC.

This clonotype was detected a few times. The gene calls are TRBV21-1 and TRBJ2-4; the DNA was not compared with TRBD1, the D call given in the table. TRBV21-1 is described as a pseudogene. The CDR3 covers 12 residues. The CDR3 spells CASSKAQGIQYF. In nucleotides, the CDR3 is TGTGCCAGCAGCAAAGCCCAGGGCATTCAGTACTTC.

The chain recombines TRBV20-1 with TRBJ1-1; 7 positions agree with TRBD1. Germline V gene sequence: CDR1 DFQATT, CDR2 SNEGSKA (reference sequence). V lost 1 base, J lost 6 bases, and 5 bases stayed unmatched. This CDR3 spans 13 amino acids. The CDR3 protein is CSARAGGVAEAFF. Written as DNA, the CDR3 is TGCAGTGCTAGAGCAGGGGGGGTGGCTGAAGCTTTCTTT.

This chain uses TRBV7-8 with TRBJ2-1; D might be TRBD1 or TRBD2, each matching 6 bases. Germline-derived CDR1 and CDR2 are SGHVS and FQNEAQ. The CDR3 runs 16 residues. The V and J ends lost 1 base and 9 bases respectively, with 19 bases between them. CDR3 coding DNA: TGTGCCAGCAGCTTAGATTACGGGGGCCCACGCAGTGAGCAGTTCTTC. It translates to CASSLDYGGPRSEQFF. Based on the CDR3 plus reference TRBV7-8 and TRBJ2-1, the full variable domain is GAGVSQSPRYKVAKRGQDVALRCDPISGHVSLFWYQQALGQGPEFLTYFQNEAQLDKSGLPSDRFFAERPEGSVSTLKIQRTQQEDSAVYLCASSLDYGGPRSEQFFGPGTRLTVL.

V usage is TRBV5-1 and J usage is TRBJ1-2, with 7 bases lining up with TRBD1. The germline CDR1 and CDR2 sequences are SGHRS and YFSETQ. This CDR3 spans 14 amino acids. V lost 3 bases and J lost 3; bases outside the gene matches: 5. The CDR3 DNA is TGCGCCAGCAGCTCCAGGGGGATGGACTATGGCTACACCTTC. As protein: CASSSRGMDYGYTF.

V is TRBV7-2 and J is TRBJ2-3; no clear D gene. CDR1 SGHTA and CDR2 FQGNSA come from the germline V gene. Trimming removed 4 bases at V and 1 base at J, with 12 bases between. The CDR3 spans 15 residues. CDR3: CASSSHDAGTDTQYF. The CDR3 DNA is TGTGCCAGCAGCTCCCACGATGCTGGCACAGATACGCAGTATTTT. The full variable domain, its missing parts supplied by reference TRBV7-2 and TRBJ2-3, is GAGVSQSPSNKVTEKGKDVELRCDPISGHTALYWYRQSLGQGLEFLIYFQGNSAPDKSGLPSDRFSAERTGGSVSTLTIQRTQQEDSAVYLCASSSHDAGTDTQYFGPGTRLTVL.

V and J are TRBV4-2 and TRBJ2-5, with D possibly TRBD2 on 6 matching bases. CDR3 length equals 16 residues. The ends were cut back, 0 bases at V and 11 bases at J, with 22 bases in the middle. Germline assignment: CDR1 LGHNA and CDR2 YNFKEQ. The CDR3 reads CASSQEAGMVTGEQYF. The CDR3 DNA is TGTGCCAGCAGCCAAGAGGCGGGAATGGTCACGGGTGAGCAGTACTTC.

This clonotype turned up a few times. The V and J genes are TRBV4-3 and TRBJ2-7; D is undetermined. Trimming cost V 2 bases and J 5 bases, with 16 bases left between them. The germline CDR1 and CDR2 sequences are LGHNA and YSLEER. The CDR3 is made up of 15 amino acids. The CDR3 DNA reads TGCGCCAGCAGCCAATTCGCTAACCTGAGGCACGAGCAGTACTTC. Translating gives CASSQFANLRHEQYF.

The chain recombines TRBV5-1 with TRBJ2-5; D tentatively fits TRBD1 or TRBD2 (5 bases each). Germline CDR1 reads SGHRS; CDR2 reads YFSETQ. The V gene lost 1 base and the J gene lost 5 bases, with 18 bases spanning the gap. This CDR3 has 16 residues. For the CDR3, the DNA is TGCGCCAGCAGCTTGTCGGGGACCAGAGTATCGGAGACCCAGTACTTC. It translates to CASSLSGTRVSETQYF.

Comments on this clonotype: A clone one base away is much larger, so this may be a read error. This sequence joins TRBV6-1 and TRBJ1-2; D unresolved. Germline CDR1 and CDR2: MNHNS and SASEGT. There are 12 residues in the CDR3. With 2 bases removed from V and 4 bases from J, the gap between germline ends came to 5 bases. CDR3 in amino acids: CASSERSYGYTF. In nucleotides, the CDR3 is TGTGCCAGCAGTGAACGGAGCTATGGCTACACCTTC.

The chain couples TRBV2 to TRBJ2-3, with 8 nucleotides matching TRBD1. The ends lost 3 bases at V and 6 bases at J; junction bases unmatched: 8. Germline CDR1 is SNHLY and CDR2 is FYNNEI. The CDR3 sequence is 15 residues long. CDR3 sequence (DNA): TGTGCCAGCAGTGAGGGGACAGGTGGATTCGATACGCAGTATTTT. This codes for CASSEGTGGFDTQYF.

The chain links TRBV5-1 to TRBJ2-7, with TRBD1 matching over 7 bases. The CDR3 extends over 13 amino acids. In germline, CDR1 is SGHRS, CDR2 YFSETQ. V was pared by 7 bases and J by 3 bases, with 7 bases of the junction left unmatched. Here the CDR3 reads CASLRQGYYEQYF. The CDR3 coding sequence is TGCGCCAGCTTACGACAGGGATACTACGAGCAGTACTTC.

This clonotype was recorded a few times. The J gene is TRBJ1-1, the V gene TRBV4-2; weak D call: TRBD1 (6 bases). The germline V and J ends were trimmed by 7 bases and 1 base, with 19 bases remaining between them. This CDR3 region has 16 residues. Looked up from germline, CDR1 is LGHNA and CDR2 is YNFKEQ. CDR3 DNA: TGTGCCAGCAAACCTTCCGGGGGCCGATGGAACACTGAAGCTTTCTTT. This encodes CASKPSGGRWNTEAFF.

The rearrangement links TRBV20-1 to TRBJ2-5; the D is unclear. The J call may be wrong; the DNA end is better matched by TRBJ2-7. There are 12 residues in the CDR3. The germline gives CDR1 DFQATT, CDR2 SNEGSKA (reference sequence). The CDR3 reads CSASSTTYEQYF. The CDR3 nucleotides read TGCAGTGCTAGCTCGACCACCTACGAGCAGTACTTC.

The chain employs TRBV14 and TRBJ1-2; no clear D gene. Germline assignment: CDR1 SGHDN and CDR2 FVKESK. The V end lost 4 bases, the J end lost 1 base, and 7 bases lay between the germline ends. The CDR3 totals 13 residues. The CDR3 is CASSPQDNYGYTF. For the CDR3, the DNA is TGTGCCAGCAGCCCTCAAGATAACTATGGCTACACCTTC.

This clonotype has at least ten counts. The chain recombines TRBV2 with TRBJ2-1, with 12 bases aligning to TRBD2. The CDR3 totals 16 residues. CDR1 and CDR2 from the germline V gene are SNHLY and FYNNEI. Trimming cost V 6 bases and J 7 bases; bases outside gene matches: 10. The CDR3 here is CASRVGTSGSSNEQFF. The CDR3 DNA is TGTGCCAGCAGGGTGGGGACTAGCGGGTCCTCTAATGAGCAGTTCTTC. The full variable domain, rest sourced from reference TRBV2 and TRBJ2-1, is EPEVTQTPSHQVTQMGQEVILRCVPISNHLYFYWYRQILGQKVEFLVSFYNNEISEKSEIFDDQFSVERPDGSNFTLKIRSTKLEDSAMYFCASRVGTSGSSNEQFFGPGTRLTVL.

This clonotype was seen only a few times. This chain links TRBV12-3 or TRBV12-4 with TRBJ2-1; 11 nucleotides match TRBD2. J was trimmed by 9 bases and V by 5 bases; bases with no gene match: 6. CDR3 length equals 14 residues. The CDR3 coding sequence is TGTGCCAGCAGTAAGCTAGCGGGAGGAGGTGAGCAGTTCTTC. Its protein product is CASSKLAGGGEQFF.

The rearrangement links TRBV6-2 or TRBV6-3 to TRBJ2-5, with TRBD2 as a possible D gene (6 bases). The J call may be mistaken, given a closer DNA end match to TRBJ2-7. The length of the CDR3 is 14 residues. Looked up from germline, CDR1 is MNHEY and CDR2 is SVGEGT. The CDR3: CASATVGGVYEQYF. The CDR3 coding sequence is TGTGCCAGCGCCACTGTCGGGGGAGTGTACGAGCAGTACTTC.

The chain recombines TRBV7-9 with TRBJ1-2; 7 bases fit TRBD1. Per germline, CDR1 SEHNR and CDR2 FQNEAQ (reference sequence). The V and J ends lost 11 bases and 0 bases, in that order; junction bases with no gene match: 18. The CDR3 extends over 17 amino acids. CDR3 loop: CASQDKYPRGANYGYTF. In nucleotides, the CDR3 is TGTGCCTCCCAAGACAAATATCCCAGGGGGGCTAACTATGGCTACACCTTC.